This T cell receptor beta chain was captured by sequencing in a study of blood T cell repertoires in COVID-19. Background on the study: Material from acute and convalescent COVID-19 was sourced from the United States, Italy and Spain.

Here immunoSEQ multiplex PCR was the method, and the copy in TCRdb shows in-frame clones only, minus some. The sample lists just under 250,000 clones, around 89% seen once, with approximately 4.2% in the top ten. The CDR3 consists of 15 residues. Trimming pared 0 bases from V and 6 bases from J, leaving 14 bases between. The germline gives CDR1 MNHEY, CDR2 SVGAGI. The chain combines TRBV6-5 with TRBJ1-1; D is ambiguous. The TCR sequence derives from a woman aged 25 to 39 who had recovered from COVID-19. Sequencing input: PBMCs or T cells enriched from blood (not recorded which). CDR3 nucleotides: TGTGCCAGCAGTTACTCGGACTCCTTAGGCGCTGAAGCTTTCTTT. It specifies CASSYSDSLGAEAFF.